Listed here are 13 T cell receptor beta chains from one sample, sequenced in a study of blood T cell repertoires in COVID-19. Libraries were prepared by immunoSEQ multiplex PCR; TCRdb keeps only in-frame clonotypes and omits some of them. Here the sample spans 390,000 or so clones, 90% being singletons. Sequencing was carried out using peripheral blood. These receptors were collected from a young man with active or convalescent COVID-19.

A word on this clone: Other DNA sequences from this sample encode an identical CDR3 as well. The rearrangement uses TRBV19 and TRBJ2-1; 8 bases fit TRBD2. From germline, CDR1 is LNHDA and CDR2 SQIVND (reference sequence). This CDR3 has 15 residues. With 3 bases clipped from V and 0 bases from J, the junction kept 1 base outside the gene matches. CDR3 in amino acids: CASSIAGGSYNEQFF. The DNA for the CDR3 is TGTGCCAGTAGTATCGCGGGGGGCTCCTACAATGAGCAGTTCTTC.

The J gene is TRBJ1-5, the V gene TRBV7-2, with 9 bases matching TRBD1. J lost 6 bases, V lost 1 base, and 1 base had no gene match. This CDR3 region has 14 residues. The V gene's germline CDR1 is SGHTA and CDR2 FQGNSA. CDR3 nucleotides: TGTGCCAGCAGCTTAGACAGGGGGCCTCAGCCCCAGCATTTT. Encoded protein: CASSLDRGPQPQHF.

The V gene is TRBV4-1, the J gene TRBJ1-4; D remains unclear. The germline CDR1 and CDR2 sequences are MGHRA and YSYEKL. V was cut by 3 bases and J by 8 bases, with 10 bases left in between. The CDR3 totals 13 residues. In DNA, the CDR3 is TGCGCCAGCAGCCAGTTATTGGGCGAAAAACTGTTTTTT. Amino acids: CASSQLLGEKLFF.

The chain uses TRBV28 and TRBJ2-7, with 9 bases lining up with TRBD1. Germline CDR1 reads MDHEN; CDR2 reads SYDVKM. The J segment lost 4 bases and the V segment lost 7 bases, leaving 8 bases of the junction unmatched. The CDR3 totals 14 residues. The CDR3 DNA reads TGTGCCAGCAAACCCGGGACAGGGTTTTACGAGCAGTACTTC. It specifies CASKPGTGFYEQYF.

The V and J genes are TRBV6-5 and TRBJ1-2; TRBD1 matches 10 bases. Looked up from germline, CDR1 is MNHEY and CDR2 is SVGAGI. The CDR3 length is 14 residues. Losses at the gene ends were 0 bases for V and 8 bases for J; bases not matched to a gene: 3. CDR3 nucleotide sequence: TGTGCCAGCAGTTACTCCGGGACAGGGGCGGGCTACACCTTC. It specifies CASSYSGTGAGYTF.

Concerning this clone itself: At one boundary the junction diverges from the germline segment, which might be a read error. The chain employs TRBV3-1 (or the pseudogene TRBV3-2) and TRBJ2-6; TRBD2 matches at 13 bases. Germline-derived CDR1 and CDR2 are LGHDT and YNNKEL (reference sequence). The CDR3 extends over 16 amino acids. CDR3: CASSQRTSGGANVLTF. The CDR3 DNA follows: TGTGCCAGCAGCCAGAGAACTAGCGGGGGGGCCAACGTGCTGACTTTC.

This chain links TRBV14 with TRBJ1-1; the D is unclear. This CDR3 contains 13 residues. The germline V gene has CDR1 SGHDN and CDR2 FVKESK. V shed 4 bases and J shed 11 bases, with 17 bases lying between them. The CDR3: CASSLLQPGEAFF. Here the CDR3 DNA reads TGTGCCAGCAGCCTACTACAGCCCGGGGAGGCTTTCTTT.

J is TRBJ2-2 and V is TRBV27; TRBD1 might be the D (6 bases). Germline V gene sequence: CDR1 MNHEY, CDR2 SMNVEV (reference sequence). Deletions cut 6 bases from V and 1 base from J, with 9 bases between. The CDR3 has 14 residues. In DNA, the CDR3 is TGTGCCAGCAGCCGGGGACAGAACACCGGGGAGCTGTTTTTT. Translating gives CASSRGQNTGELFF.

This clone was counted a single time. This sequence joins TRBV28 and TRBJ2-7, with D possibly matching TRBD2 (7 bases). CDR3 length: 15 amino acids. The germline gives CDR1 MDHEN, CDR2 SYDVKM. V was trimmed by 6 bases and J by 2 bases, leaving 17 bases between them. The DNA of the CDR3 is TGTGCCAGCAGGTTGGGGGGGCGACCAACCTACGAGCAGTACTTC. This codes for CASRLGGRPTYEQYF.

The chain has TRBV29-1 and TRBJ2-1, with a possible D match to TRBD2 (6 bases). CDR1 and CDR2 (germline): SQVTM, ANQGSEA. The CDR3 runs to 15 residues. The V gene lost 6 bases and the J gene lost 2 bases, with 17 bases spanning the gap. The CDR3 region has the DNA TGCAGCGTCGGCGGAGGGAGAGGTCCCTACAATGAGCAGTTCTTC. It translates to CSVGGGRGPYNEQFF.

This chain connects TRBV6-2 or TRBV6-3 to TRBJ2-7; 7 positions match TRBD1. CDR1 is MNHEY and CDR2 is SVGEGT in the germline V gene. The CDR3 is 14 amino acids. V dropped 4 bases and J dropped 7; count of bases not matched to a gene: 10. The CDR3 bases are TGTGCCAGCAGTTGGCTTACAGGGGCCGAGGAGCAGTACTTC. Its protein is CASSWLTGAEEQYF.

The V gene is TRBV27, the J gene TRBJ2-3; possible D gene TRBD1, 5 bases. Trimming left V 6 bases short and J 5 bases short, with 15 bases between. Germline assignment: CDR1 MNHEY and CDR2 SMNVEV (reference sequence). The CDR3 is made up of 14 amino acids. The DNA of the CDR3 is TGTGCCAGCAGCTTTGGGGCAGGCCGAGATACGCAGTATTTT. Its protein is CASSFGAGRDTQYF.

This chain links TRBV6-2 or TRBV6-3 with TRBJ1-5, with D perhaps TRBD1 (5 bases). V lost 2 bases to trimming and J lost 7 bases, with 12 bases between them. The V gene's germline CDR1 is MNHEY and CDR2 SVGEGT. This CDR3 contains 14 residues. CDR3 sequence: CASSYAQGAQPQHF. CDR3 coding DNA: TGTGCCAGCAGTTACGCGCAGGGCGCGCAGCCCCAGCATTTT.